Below are 26 T cell receptor beta chains sequenced from a single sample in a study of blood T cell repertoires in COVID-19. Produced via immunoSEQ multiplex PCR; TCRdb's table is partial and in-frame only. This sample has more than 150,000 clones, with around 90% found just once. Material for sequencing was peripheral blood. All receptors derive from a man in his 60s with acute or convalescent COVID-19.

J is TRBJ2-2 and V is TRBV4-2; 8 bases map to TRBD1. The CDR3 spans 17 residues. CDR1 is LGHNA and CDR2 is YNFKEQ in the germline V gene. The trim removed 5 bases at V and 3 bases at J, leaving 11 bases unmatched. CDR3 in amino acids: CASSRAGGGLDTGELFF. CDR3 nucleotide sequence: TGTGCCAGCAGCAGGGCAGGGGGCGGGCTGGACACCGGGGAGCTGTTTTTT.

In this sample, this clone turned up once. J is TRBJ1-1 and V is TRBV29-1; 10 bases are a match to TRBD1. The CDR3 runs 14 residues. Germline-derived CDR1 and CDR2 are SQVTM and ANQGSEA. Trimming removed 6 bases from V and 6 bases from J; junction bases left unmatched: 10. DNA of the CDR3: TGCAGCGTCCAGACAGGGGGCGCCGGGTCTGAAGCTTTCTTT. It yields the protein CSVQTGGAGSEAFF. The whole variable domain, remainder taken from reference TRBV29-1 and TRBJ1-1, is SAVISQKPSRDICQRGTSLTIQCQVDSQVTMMFWYRQQPGQSLTLIATANQGSEATYESGFVIDKFPISRPNLTFSTLTVSNMSPEDSSIYLCSVQTGGAGSEAFFGQGTRLTVV.

A remark on this clone: The junction differs from germline at one of its ends, possibly a read error. V usage is TRBV30 and J usage is TRBJ1-1; D possibly corresponds to TRBD1 (6 bases). Germline CDR1 reads GTSNPN; CDR2 reads SVGIG (reference sequence). This CDR3 is 13 amino acids long. CDR3 sequence: CAWTATGNAEAFF. Here the CDR3 DNA reads TGTGCCTGGACCGCAACAGGGAACGCTGAAGCTTTCTTT.

This chain connects TRBV21-1 to TRBJ1-4; the table calls TRBD1, which could not be checked here. TRBV21-1 is an annotated pseudogene. There are 14 residues in the CDR3. This CDR3 is CASTHRATNEKLFF. The CDR3, as DNA: TGTGCCAGCACCCACAGGGCAACTAATGAAAAACTGTTTTTT.

The chain carries TRBV12-5 and TRBJ1-2, with D tentatively TRBD1 (5 bases). Germline values: CDR1 LGHNT, CDR2 FRNRAP. Trimming took off 2 bases at V and 6 bases at J, with 13 bases between the two ends. There are 14 residues in the CDR3. The CDR3 DNA follows: TGTGCTAGTGGTTTGATACCAGGGTTCCATGGCTACACCTTC. Protein: CASGLIPGFHGYTF.

The rearrangement joins TRBV24-1 to TRBJ1-5, with TRBD1 as a possible D gene (5 bases). Germline CDR1 is KGHDR and CDR2 is SFDVKD. V dropped 2 bases and J dropped 7 bases, with 17 bases sitting between them. The CDR3 extends over 16 amino acids. This CDR3 reads CATSDSAFGGGQPQHF. The CDR3 DNA reads as TGTGCCACCAGTGATTCCGCATTTGGGGGGGGGCAGCCCCAGCATTTT.

The rearrangement joins TRBV5-1 to TRBJ1-3; TRBD1 matches 8 bases. The CDR3 is 14 residues long. Germline trimming cut 4 bases from V and 6 bases from J; bases unmatched to any gene: 6. Germline CDR1 reads SGHRS; CDR2 reads YFSETQ. CDR3 residues: CASSPSTGVNTIYF. The CDR3 coding sequence is TGCGCCAGCAGCCCCTCGACAGGGGTAAACACCATATATTTT.

This chain uses TRBV3-1 (or the pseudogene TRBV3-2) with TRBJ1-4, with D perhaps TRBD1 (6 bases). Germline loops: CDR1 LGHDT, CDR2 YNNKEL (reference sequence). V gave up 6 bases and J gave up 8 bases, with 16 bases separating them. The CDR3 runs to 14 residues. CDR3 DNA sequence: TGTGCCAGCAGGCTCACAGGGAGTGCCGAAAAACTGTTTTTT. Translated, it gives CASRLTGSAEKLFF.

This chain joins TRBV9 and TRBJ1-2; 7 positions agree with TRBD1. The ends lost 4 bases at V and 0 bases at J; junction bases unmatched: 6. Germline assignment: CDR1 SGDLS and CDR2 YYNGEE. The CDR3 spans 15 residues. DNA for the CDR3: TGTGCCAGCAGCCCCCAGGGGGTAGCTAACTATGGCTACACCTTC. This codes for CASSPQGVANYGYTF.

The rearrangement uses TRBV4-2 and TRBJ1-2, with 7 bases lining up with TRBD1. Germline V gives CDR1 LGHNA, CDR2 YNFKEQ. V shed 3 bases, J shed 7 bases, and the junction held 14 bases outside the gene matches. This CDR3 has 16 residues. The chain's CDR3 is CASSHIDRDKGGGYTF. CDR3 DNA sequence: TGTGCCAGCAGCCACATAGACAGGGACAAAGGGGGTGGCTACACCTTC.

Only a few counts were recorded for this clone. J is TRBJ1-1 and V is TRBV12-3 or TRBV12-4; D uncertain. The CDR3 totals 13 residues. Trimming removed 6 bases from V and 0 bases from J, with 8 bases in between. The DNA of the CDR3 is TGTGCCAGCAGCCCGACACTGAACACTGAAGCTTTCTTT. Translation: CASSPTLNTEAFF.

This rearrangement joins TRBV5-6 to TRBJ1-2, with 8 nucleotides matching TRBD1. Germline CDR1 and CDR2: SGHDT and YYEEEE. The ends lost 4 bases at V and 4 bases at J; junction bases unmatched: 6. The CDR3 is made up of 14 amino acids. CDR3 loop: CASSDRTGIYGYTF. The CDR3 bases are TGTGCCAGCAGCGACCGGACAGGGATCTATGGCTACACCTTC.

This clone was detected a few times. The V and J genes are TRBV6-6 and TRBJ1-4, with D hard to call. The length of the CDR3 is 13 residues. The germline CDR1 and CDR2 sequences are MNHNY and SVGAGI (reference sequence). Trimming removed 4 bases from V and 8 bases from J, with 11 bases in between. This CDR3 is CASSSREQEKLFF. The CDR3 DNA sequence: TGTGCCAGCAGTTCGAGGGAACAGGAAAAACTGTTTTTT.

V gene TRBV18 combines with J gene TRBJ1-2, with D perhaps matching TRBD1 (6 bases). Germline V lookup: CDR1 KGHSH, CDR2 LQKENI. The V gene lost 6 bases and the J gene lost 6 bases, with 17 bases spanning the gap. The CDR3 has 14 residues. In DNA form, the CDR3 reads TGTGCCAGCTCCCCCACAGGGTTCGTCCATGGCTACACCTTC. Its translation is CASSPTGFVHGYTF.

The chain employs TRBV7-8 and TRBJ1-1; 10 nucleotides agree with TRBD1. Germline V gene data show CDR1 as SGHVS and CDR2 as FQNEAQ. The CDR3 spans 20 residues. V lost 8 bases and J lost 4; bases outside the gene matches: 25. As DNA, the CDR3 is TGTGCCAGCTCAAAGCTACCGGGACAGGGGACAGTTCGGTCGGGCACTGAAGCTTTCTTT. It yields the protein CASSKLPGQGTVRSGTEAFF.

This sequence joins TRBV5-6 and TRBJ2-7, with 10 bases identical to TRBD1. The V gene's germline CDR1 is SGHDT and CDR2 YYEEEE. J gave up 2 bases and V 7 bases, and 6 bases lay outside the gene matches. The CDR3 has 14 amino acids. CDR3 sequence reads: CASFSGTGAYEQYF. The CDR3 nucleotides are TGTGCCAGCTTCTCCGGGACAGGGGCCTACGAGCAGTACTTC.

The CDR3 loop is CASSRQGGGYNSPLHF. CDR3 coding DNA: TGCGCCAGCAGCCGTCAGGGAGGCGGGTATAATTCACCCCTCCACTTT. The chain carries TRBV4-1 and TRBJ1-6; TRBD1 is a possible D gene (5 bases). Germline lookup yields CDR1 MGHRA and CDR2 YSYEKL. V lost 4 bases and J 4 bases, leaving 14 bases between the germline ends. This CDR3 is built from 16 residues.

This chain links TRBV5-1 with TRBJ1-3; TRBD1 might be the D (5 bases). Germline CDR1 reads SGHRS; CDR2 reads YFSETQ. The CDR3 has 16 residues. V lost 4 bases and J 0 bases, leaving 14 bases between the germline ends. CDR3 in DNA: TGCGCCAGCAGCCCTCAGGGCCCTATCTCTGGAAACACCATATATTTT. It yields the protein CASSPQGPISGNTIYF.

The V and J genes are TRBV27 and TRBJ1-2, with 9 bases aligning to TRBD1. The CDR3 extends over 14 amino acids. The V and J ends lost 5 bases and 4 bases, in that order; junction bases with no gene match: 5. Germline V gene sequence: CDR1 MNHEY, CDR2 SMNVEV (reference sequence). CDR3: CASSKQGAGYGYTF. CDR3 nucleotides: TGTGCCAGCAGTAAACAGGGGGCAGGCTATGGCTACACCTTC.

The V and J genes are TRBV19 and TRBJ2-1, with 10 positions matching TRBD1. The V and J ends lost 5 bases and 7 bases, in that order; junction bases with no gene match: 11. The CDR3 spans 16 residues. Germline V gene data show CDR1 as LNHDA and CDR2 as SQIVND (reference sequence). The CDR3 DNA follows: TGTGCCAGTAGTGCCCCTCCGGGACAGGGGTCGAATGAGCAGTTCTTC. Translating it yields CASSAPPGQGSNEQFF.

CDR3 region: CASSEAAGSLGNTIYF. As DNA, the CDR3 is TGTGCCAGCAGTGAAGCGGCGGGAAGTCTGGGAAACACCATATATTTT. V is TRBV6-1 and J is TRBJ1-3; unclear D gene. CDR3 size: 16 residues. The ends were cut back, 0 bases at V and 4 bases at J, with 13 bases in the middle. CDR1 and CDR2 from the germline V gene are MNHNS and SASEGT.

This sequence joins TRBV5-6 and TRBJ1-2; D gene unclear. V was clipped by 2 bases and J by 6 bases, with 11 bases between them. This CDR3 comprises 13 residues. Germline CDR1 is SGHDT and CDR2 is YYEEEE. The CDR3 here is CASSLVGSDGYTF. The CDR3 coding sequence is TGTGCCAGCAGCTTAGTAGGGAGCGATGGCTACACCTTC.

This clone was recorded once. The chain joins TRBV3-1 (or the pseudogene TRBV3-2) to TRBJ1-2, with D possibly matching TRBD1 (5 bases). The CDR3 has 14 residues. Trimming removed 3 bases at V and 8 bases at J, with 16 bases between. CDR1 is LGHDT and CDR2 is YNNKEL in the germline V gene (reference sequence). The CDR3 bases are TGTGCCAGCAGCCACAGGGTAGAGGTCGGCGGCTACACCTTC. Its translation: CASSHRVEVGGYTF.

This sequence joins TRBV5-1 and TRBJ1-5; D is undetermined. From germline, CDR1 is SGHRS and CDR2 YFSETQ. The length of the CDR3 is 14 residues. Trimming removed 0 bases from V and 3 bases from J, with 7 bases in between. CDR3 nucleotide sequence: TGCGCCAGCAGCTTGGAAGGAGTCAATCAGCCCCAGCATTTT. It specifies CASSLEGVNQPQHF.

The chain employs TRBV6-2 or TRBV6-3 and TRBJ2-7, with 9 bases matching TRBD2. The CDR3 is 17 residues long. CDR1 MNHEY and CDR2 SVGEGT come from the germline V gene. With 0 bases clipped from V and 2 bases from J, the junction kept 8 bases outside the gene matches. CDR3 residues: CASSYSSGGGGAYEQYF. DNA of the CDR3: TGTGCCAGCAGTTACTCGAGTGGCGGCGGGGGGGCCTACGAGCAGTACTTC.

This chain uses TRBV7-2 with TRBJ1-3; D remains unclear. Germline loops: CDR1 SGHTA, CDR2 FQGNSA. This CDR3 comprises 15 residues. V lost 5 bases and J 0 bases, leaving 11 bases between the germline ends. The chain's CDR3 is CASSPTGNSGNTIYF. DNA for the CDR3: TGTGCCAGCAGCCCGACCGGGAACTCTGGAAACACCATATATTTT.